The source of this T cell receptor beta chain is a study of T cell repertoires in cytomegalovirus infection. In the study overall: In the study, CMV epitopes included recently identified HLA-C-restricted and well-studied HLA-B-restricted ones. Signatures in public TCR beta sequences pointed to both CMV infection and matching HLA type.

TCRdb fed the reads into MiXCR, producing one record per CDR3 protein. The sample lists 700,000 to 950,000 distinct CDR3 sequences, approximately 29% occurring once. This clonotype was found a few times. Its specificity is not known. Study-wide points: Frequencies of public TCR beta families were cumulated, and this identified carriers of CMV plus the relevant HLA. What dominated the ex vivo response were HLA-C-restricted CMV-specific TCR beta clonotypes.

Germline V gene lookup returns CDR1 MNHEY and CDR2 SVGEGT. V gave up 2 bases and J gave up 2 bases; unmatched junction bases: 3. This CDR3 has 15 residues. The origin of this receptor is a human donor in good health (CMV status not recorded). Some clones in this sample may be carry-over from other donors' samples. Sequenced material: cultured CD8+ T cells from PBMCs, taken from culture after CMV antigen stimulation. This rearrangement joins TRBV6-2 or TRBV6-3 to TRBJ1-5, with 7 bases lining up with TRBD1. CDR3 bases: TGTGCCAGCAGTTACCGGGACAGCGGCAATCAGCCCCAGCATTTT. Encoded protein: CASSYRDSGNQPQHF.